This T cell receptor (beta chain) was captured by sequencing in a study of glioma-infiltrating T cells after dendritic cell vaccination. Study in general: Glioblastoma patients came from Phase I and II dendritic cell vaccination trials.

TCRB CDR3 was amplified from 2 ug genomic DNA or less. Measured with immunoSEQ multiplex PCR; TCRdb has only the in-frame clones, and not every one. This table holds about 110,000 clones, around 90% found once. Specified time point: after dendritic cell vaccination, including at tumor progression/relapse. Selection required adequate fresh-frozen tumor tissue plus more than two years' survival data. Isocitrate dehydrogenase mutation was absent in all glioblastoma patients. This CDR3 has 15 residues. V lost 3 bases to trimming and J lost 4 bases; unmatched junction nucleotides: 6. CDR1 and CDR2 from the germline V gene are WSHSY and SAAADI.

This specimen consisted of blood, obtained after dendritic cell vaccination. The J gene is TRBJ1-3, the V gene TRBV10-2; 7 nucleotides match TRBD1. This TCR was recovered from a human donor with glioblastoma. CDR3 nucleotides: TGCGCCAGCAGTGACGGAGGGACAGCCGGAAACACCATATATTTT. This translates into CASSDGGTAGNTIYF.